This T cell receptor (beta chain) was obtained from a study of control samples from healthy donors and cancer patients. The CDR3 runs to 13 residues. The V gene lost 6 bases and the J gene lost 0 bases, with 9 bases spanning the gap. Germline V gives CDR1 LNHDA, CDR2 SQIVND (reference sequence). Clones were sequenced by immunoSEQ multiplex PCR, and TCRdb holds only the in-frame ones, with some missing. The table has roughly 30,000 clones, approximately 87% seen once. This clonotype was sampled from a woman between 35 and 50 years old with lung cancer. Input material: PBMCs. This rearrangement joins TRBV19 to TRBJ2-7; unclear D gene. The CDR3 bases are TGTGCCAGTAGCCCACTTACCTCCTACGAGCAGTACTTC. It specifies CASSPLTSYEQYF.